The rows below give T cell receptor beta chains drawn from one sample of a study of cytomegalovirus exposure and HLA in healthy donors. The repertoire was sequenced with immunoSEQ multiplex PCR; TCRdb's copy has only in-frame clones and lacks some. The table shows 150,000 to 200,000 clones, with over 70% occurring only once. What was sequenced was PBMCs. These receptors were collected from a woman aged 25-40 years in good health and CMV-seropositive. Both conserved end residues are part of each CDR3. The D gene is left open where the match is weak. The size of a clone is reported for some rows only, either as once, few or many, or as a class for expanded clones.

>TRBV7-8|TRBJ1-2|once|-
TGTGCCAGCAGACTCCCGGAACAGGGAAACTATGGCTACACCTTC
CASRLPEQGNYGYTF
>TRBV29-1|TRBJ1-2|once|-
TGCAGCTTCACAGGGAGCTATGGCTACACCTTC
CSFTGSYGYTF
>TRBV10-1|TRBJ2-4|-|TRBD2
TGCGCCAGCAGTCCCACTCAAGAGCGGGGGAACATTCAGTACTTC
CASSPTQERGNIQYF
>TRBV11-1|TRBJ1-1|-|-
TGTGCCAGCAGCTTTGGCGAGGGACTGACTGAAGCTTTCTTT
CASSFGEGLTEAFF
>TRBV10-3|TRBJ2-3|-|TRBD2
TGTGCCATCAGCGAGACTAGCGGGAGTCGAGGCACAGATACGCAGTATTTT
CAISETSGSRGTDTQYF
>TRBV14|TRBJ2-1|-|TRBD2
TGTGCCAGCAGCCATGTAGCGGGAGCCCATTACAATGAGCAGTTCTTC
CASSHVAGAHYNEQFF
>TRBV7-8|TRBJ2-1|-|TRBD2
TGTGCCAGCAGCCCCCCGGGACTAGCGGGAGGTAGGCAGTTCTTC
CASSPPGLAGGRQFF
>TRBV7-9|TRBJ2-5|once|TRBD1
TGTGCCAGCAGCTTAAACAGGGGGCAAGAGACCCAGTACTTC
CASSLNRGQETQYF
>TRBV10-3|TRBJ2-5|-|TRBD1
TGTGCCATCAGTCAACAACGGACAGGGCAAGAGACCCAGTACTTC
CAISQQRTGQETQYF
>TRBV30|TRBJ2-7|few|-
TGTGCCTGGAGAGGACAGCCCTACGAGCAGTACTTC
CAWRGQPYEQYF